This T cell receptor (beta chain) was observed in a study of shared clonotypes between healthy human individuals. Study findings and constraints: Larger estimated richness was generally seen in naive subsets than in memory subsets. A reduction in generation probabilities was seen for non-shared clonotypes relative to those shared by all four donors.

Comment on this clone: Its antigen remains unidentified.

The run depth of the assay was deep. Per the original data handling: Filtering was not the same, since immunoSEQ gave junction-only sequences without quality scores. Some clones are missing from TCRdb's copy, which holds only in-frame ones; the method was immunoSEQ multiplex PCR. V and J calls and clone size come straight from that table; D and trimming were deduced from the DNA. The data hold almost 700,000 clones, with under 95% observed a single time. Looked up from germline, CDR1 is SGDLS and CDR2 is YYNGEE. The CDR3 runs 14 residues. V lost 3 bases and J lost 7; bases outside the gene matches: 6. Only CD45RO-negative cells positively selected for CCR7 counted as naive CD8 cells, so terminally differentiated effector memory CD45RA+ cells were excluded.

This chain joins TRBV9 and TRBJ2-1; 8 nucleotides agree with TRBD2. The material sequenced was naive CD8+ T cells sorted from blood. This sequence originates from a man aged 25 to 45 in good health. CDR3 sequence (DNA): TGTGCCAGCAGCGCCGGAGGGACTAGGAATGAGCAGTTCTTC. Protein product: CASSAGGTRNEQFF.